This is a list of T cell receptor beta chains from one sample in a study of control samples from healthy donors and cancer patients. Data came from immunoSEQ multiplex PCR; TCRdb stores just in-frame clones and leaves some out. The table shows approximately 100,000 clones, with 85% occurring only once. The source material was blood. The receptors stem from a woman aged 40-49 years in good health. Both conserved end residues are part of each CDR3. The order of the fields is D gene, V gene, J gene, CDR3 protein, CDR3 DNA. The D gene is left open where the match is weak.

>-|TRBV14|TRBJ2-6
CARPRGRSPTGANVLTF
TGTGCCAGGCCACGGGGTAGATCCCCAACGGGGGCCAACGTCCTGACTTTC
>-|TRBV5-4|TRBJ2-5
CASSESGTQETQYF
TGTGCCAGCAGCGAATCCGGGACCCAAGAGACCCAGTACTTC
>-|TRBV21-1|TRBJ2-1
CASSKGPSNEQFF
TGTGCCAGCAGCAAAGGACCCTCCAATGAGCAGTTCTTC
>-|TRBV4-1|TRBJ2-1
CASSPLRGISYNEQFF
TGCGCCAGCAGCCCCCTACGAGGCATCTCCTACAATGAGCAGTTCTTC
>-|TRBV24-1|TRBJ2-5
CATSPNSMQETQYF
TGTGCCACCAGTCCCAACTCGATGCAAGAGACCCAGTACTTC
>-|TRBV19|TRBJ1-5
CASSIGLRGTSNQPQHF
TGTGCCAGTAGTATAGGCTTGCGGGGCACCAGCAATCAGCCCCAGCATTTT
>-|TRBV2|TRBJ1-1
CATKIQVGTEAFF
TGTGCCACTAAAATCCAGGTGGGCACTGAAGCTTTCTTT
>TRBD1|TRBV5-1|TRBJ1-2
CASSSAGTGNGYTF
TGCGCCAGCAGCTCAGCCGGGACAGGGAATGGCTACACCTTC
>-|TRBV5-6|TRBJ2-3
CASSQEGGTQYF
TGTGCCAGCAGCCAGGAAGGGGGGACGCAGTATTTT
>TRBD1|TRBV2|TRBJ2-3
CASSGRGGGTDTQYF
TGTGCCAGCAGTGGGCGAGGGGGCGGCACAGATACGCAGTATTTT
>-|TRBV7-3|TRBJ1-1
CASSATGSGTEAFF
TGTGCCAGCAGCGCCACAGGGTCGGGCACTGAAGCTTTCTTT
>-|TRBV7-2|TRBJ1-3
CASSLARDTIYF
TGTGCCAGCAGCTTAGCGCGGGACACCATATATTTT
>-|TRBV5-1|TRBJ1-2
CASSLEGLGMNYGYTF
TGCGCCAGCAGCTTGGAAGGCCTCGGGATGAACTATGGCTACACCTTC
>-|TRBV5-4|TRBJ1-2
CASSLAVGADGYTF
TGTGCCAGCAGCTTGGCCGTGGGGGCGGATGGCTACACCTTC
>-|TRBV7-3|TRBJ1-2
CASNAQGSYTF
TGTGCCAGCAACGCGCAGGGAAGCTACACCTTC
>TRBD1|TRBV30|TRBJ1-1
CAWSEDRATIEAFF
TGTGCCTGGAGTGAGGACAGGGCAACGATTGAAGCTTTCTTT
>-|TRBV6-2/TRBV6-3|TRBJ2-1
CASSYSRNEQFF
TGTGCCAGCAGTTACTCGAGGAATGAGCAGTTCTTC
>TRBD1|TRBV7-3|TRBJ2-6
CASSLKTGGSGANVLTF
TGTGCCAGCAGCTTAAAGACAGGGGGTTCTGGGGCCAACGTCCTGACTTTC
>-|TRBV12-3/TRBV12-4|TRBJ1-4
CASSFSGNEKLFF
TGTGCCAGCAGTTTTTCAGGGAATGAAAAACTGTTTTTT
>-|TRBV7-2|TRBJ1-2
CASSEQRDYTF
TGTGCCAGCAGCGAACAGAGGGACTACACCTTC
>TRBD2|TRBV9|TRBJ2-7
CASSPVSGGGNEQYF
TGTGCCAGCAGCCCCGTAAGCGGGGGCGGAAACGAGCAGTACTTC
>TRBD1|TRBV6-2/TRBV6-3|TRBJ2-3
CASSVGTGGFTDTQYF
TGTGCCAGCAGCGTCGGGACAGGGGGTTTCACAGATACGCAGTATTTT
>-|TRBV7-3|TRBJ2-6
CASSFYGQSSGANVLTF
TGTGCCAGCAGCTTCTACGGACAGTCCTCTGGGGCCAACGTCCTGACTTTC
>-|TRBV25-1|TRBJ1-4
CASSEGTRARGEKLFF
TGTGCCAGCAGTGAGGGGACCCGGGCCCGGGGGGAAAAACTGTTTTTT
>TRBD1|TRBV5-6|TRBJ1-1
CASSFDRVRNTEAFF
TGTGCCAGCAGCTTTGACAGGGTACGGAACACTGAAGCTTTCTTT
>-|TRBV4-3|TRBJ2-4
CASSQGFPAGPAKNIQYF
TGCGCCAGCAGCCAAGGCTTTCCCGCGGGTCCGGCCAAAAACATTCAGTACTTC
>-|TRBV19|TRBJ1-5
CASSRSSNQPQHF
TGTGCCAGTAGTAGGAGTAGCAATCAGCCCCAGCATTTT
>-|TRBV12-3/TRBV12-4|TRBJ2-1
CASSLTRNEQFF
TGTGCCAGCAGCTTGACAAGGAATGAGCAGTTCTTC
>-|TRBV7-2|TRBJ2-1
CASSLALGEQFF
TGTGCCAGCAGCTTAGCGCTGGGGGAGCAGTTCTTC
>-|TRBV25-1|TRBJ1-2
CASIEEETGPGGGYTF
TGTGCCAGCATAGAAGAGGAAACAGGGCCTGGAGGAGGCTACACCTTC
>-|TRBV30|TRBJ1-5
CAWSTAGNSNQPQHF
TGTGCCTGGAGTACGGCAGGTAATAGCAATCAGCCCCAGCATTTT
>TRBD1|TRBV19|TRBJ1-3
CASSVKQGATGNTIYF
TGTGCCAGTAGTGTCAAACAGGGGGCTACTGGAAACACCATATATTTT
>-|TRBV30|TRBJ2-5
CAWSPASEETQYF
TGTGCCTGGAGTCCGGCAAGCGAAGAGACCCAGTACTTC
>-|TRBV4-1|TRBJ1-3
CASSQDPRRGGSGNTIYF
TGCGCCAGCAGCCAAGATCCCCGCCGGGGGGGCTCTGGAAACACCATATATTTT
>-|TRBV6-5|TRBJ2-5
CASSLRGLRGETQYF
TGTGCCAGCAGTCTGCGGGGGCTAAGGGGGGAGACCCAGTACTTC